The clone carrying this TCR beta chain was detected many times. For TCR beta, libraries came from iRepertoire HTBI primers and Arm-PCR of CDR3 regions. In TCRdb, the multiplex PCR reads were re-called with MiXCR into one record per CDR3 protein. This table has fewer than 500,000 distinct CDR3 sequences, roughly 17% appearing once. This entry is derived from a study of regulatory T cells in long-lasting Graves disease. V was pared by 3 bases and J by 8 bases, with 15 bases of the junction left unmatched. The CDR3 has 16 amino acids. The germline V gene has CDR1 DFQATT and CDR2 SNEGSKA (reference sequence). Stated time point: newly diagnosed GD, antithyroid drugs for less than 3 months. PBMCs were the source of the RNA used for TCR sequencing. These same data were also listed under a study on T cells in Graves' hyperthyroidism and ophthalmopathy.

The rearrangement links TRBV20-1 to TRBJ2-1; the match to TRBD2 covers 8 bases. The source of this sequence is a man aged 40-49 years with Graves disease. This material consisted of peripheral blood mononuclear cells (PBMCs), taken at new diagnosis, from a patient treated with antithyroid drugs. As DNA, the CDR3 is TGCAGTGCTAGGAAAAAGGGCGGGAGGTGGACTGATGAGCAGTTCTTC. Protein sequence: CSARKKGGRWTDEQFF.